This T cell receptor (beta chain) was sequenced for a study of naive and memory T cell subsets. On this clonotype: The antigen is unknown.

Both TRBC1 and TRBC2 were covered by a beta constant-region primer of two equimolar oligonucleotides. Ligated cDNA was amplified by four rounds of PCR with nested alpha and beta constant-region primers and SP2. In TCRdb, the UMI-ligation and nested PCR reads were re-called with MiXCR into one record per CDR3 protein. Of over 130,000 distinct CDR3 sequences listed, approximately 20% are singletons. The trim removed 2 bases at V and 2 bases at J, leaving 2 bases unmatched. There are 15 residues in the CDR3. The germline V gene encodes CDR1 SGDLS and CDR2 YYNGEE. The study's findings and limits: In naive cells, over 85% of TCR sequences were seen only once. Naive repertoires, especially CD8, held a few larger clonotypes, possibly memory cells re-expressing CD45RA.

Cells stained for CD3, CD4, CD8, CD45RA, CD27 and viability were sorted into four CD45RA/CD27 subsets. The chain couples TRBV9 to TRBJ2-3; 10 positions agree with TRBD2. Sample: naive CD8+ T cells from blood. The TCR comes from a human donor in good health. The CDR3 DNA reads as TGTGCCAGCAGCGTCAGCGGGAGGGACACAGATACGCAGTATTTT. Its protein is CASSVSGRDTDTQYF.